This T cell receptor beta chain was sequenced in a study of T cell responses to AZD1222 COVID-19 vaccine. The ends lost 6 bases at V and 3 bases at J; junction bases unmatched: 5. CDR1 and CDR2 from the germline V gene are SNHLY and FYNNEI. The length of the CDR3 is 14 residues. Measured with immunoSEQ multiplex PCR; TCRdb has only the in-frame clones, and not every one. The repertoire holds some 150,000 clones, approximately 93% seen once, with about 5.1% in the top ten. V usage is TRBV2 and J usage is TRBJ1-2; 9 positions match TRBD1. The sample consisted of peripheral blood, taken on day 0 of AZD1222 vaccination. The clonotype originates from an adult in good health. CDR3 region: CASSWDREDYGYTF. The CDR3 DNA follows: TGTGCCAGCAGCTGGGACAGGGAGGACTATGGCTACACCTTC.